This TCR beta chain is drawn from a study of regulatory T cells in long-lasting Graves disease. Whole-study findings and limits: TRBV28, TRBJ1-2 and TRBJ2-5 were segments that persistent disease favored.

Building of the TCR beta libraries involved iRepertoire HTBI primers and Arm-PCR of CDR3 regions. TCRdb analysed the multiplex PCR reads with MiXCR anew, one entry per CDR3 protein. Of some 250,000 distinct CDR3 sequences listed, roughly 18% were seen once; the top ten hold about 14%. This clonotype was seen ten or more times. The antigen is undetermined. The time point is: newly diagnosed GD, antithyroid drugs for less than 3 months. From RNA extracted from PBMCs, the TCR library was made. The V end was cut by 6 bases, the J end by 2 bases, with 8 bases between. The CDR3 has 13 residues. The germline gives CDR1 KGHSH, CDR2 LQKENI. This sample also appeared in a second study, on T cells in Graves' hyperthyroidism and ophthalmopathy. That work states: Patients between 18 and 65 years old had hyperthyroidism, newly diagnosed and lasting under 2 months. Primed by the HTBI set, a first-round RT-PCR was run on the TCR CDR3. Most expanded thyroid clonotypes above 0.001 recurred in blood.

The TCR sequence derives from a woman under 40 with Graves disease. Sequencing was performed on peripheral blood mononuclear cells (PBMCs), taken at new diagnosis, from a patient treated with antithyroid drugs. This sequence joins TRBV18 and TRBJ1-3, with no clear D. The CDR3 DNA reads TGTGCCAGCTCCCCCTCTCCTGGAAACACCATATATTTT. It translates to CASSPSPGNTIYF.